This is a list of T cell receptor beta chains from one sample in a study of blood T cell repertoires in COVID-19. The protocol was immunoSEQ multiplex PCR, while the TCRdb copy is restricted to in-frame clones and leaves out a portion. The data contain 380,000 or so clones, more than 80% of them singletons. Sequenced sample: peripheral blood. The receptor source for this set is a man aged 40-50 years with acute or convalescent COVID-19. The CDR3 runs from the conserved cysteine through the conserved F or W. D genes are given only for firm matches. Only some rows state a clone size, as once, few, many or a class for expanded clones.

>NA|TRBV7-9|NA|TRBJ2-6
TGTGCCAGCAGCTTCTCCGGTCCCTCTGGGGCCAACGTCCTGACTTTC
CASSFSGPSGANVLTF
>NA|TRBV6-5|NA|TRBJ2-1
TGTGCCGCACTAAGCGGAGCTAGGGACAATGAGCAGTTCTTC
CAALSGARDNEQFF
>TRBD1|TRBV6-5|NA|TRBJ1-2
TGTGCCAGCAGGGCCGGGACAGGGGGCCATGGCTACACCTTC
CASRAGTGGHGYTF
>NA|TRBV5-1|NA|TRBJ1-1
TGCGCCAGCAGCTTTGGGGGCGCCGAGGGCACTGAAGCTTTCTTT
CASSFGGAEGTEAFF
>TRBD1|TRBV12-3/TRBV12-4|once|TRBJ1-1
TGTGCCATCGGACAGGGAGGAACTGAAGCTTTCTTT
CAIGQGGTEAFF
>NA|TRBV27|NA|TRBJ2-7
TGTGCCAGCAGTTTCGCTGGCGCGGCGGGAAGGTTGTACGAGCAGTACTTC
CASSFAGAAGRLYEQYF
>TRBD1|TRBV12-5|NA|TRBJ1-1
TGTGCTAGTGGTTTGGTGGACAGGATCATACGAGGCCGAGTTATGAACACTGAAGCTTTCTTT
CASGLVDRIIRGRVMNTEAFF
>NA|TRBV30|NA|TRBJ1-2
TGTGCCTGGAGTGTACGAGGGGGAATAGGGGGCTACACCTTC
CAWSVRGGIGGYTF
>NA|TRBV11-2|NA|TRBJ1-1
TGTGCCAGCAGCTTTTCTTCGGGGGTGGGCACTGAAGCTTTCTTT
CASSFSSGVGTEAFF
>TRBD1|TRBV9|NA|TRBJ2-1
TGTGCCAGCAGCGCCGGGACAGAGCTTTACAATGAGCAGTTCTTC
CASSAGTELYNEQFF
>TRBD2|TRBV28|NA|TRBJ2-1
TGTGCCAGCAGTTTAAACGGACTAGCGGGGTACAATGAGCAGTTCTTC
CASSLNGLAGYNEQFF
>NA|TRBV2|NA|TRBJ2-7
TGTGCCAGCAGTCGTAGCGCCTACGAGCAGTACTTC
CASSRSAYEQYF
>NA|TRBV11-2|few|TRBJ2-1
TGTGCCAGCAGCTTAGATCGAGGAAACAATGAGCAGTTCTTC
CASSLDRGNNEQFF
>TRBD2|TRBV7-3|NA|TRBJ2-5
TGTGCCAGCAGCCCTACAGGAGCGGGAACGGAGACCCAGTACTTC
CASSPTGAGTETQYF
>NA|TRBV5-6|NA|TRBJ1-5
TGTGCCAGCAGCTTCCGGGGGTATAGCAATCAGCCCCAGCATTTT
CASSFRGYSNQPQHF
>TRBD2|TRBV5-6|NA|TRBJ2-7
TGTGCCAGCAGCTTGGCACTAGCGGGACCCCCCTCCTACGAGCAGTACTTC
CASSLALAGPPSYEQYF
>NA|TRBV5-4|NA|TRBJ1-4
TGTGCCAGCAGCTCGAACTCTAATGAAAAACTGTTTTTT
CASSSNSNEKLFF
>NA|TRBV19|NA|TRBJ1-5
TGTGCCAGTAGTATCACGGATCAGCCCCAGCATTTT
CASSITDQPQHF
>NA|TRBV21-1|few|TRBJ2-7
TGTGCCAGCAGCAAGTCAGGACTAGCGGTTTACGAGCAGTACTTC
CASSKSGLAVYEQYF
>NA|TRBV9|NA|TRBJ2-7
TGTGCCAGCAGCGTAGGACCGGACAGAGACTACGAGCAGTACTTC
CASSVGPDRDYEQYF
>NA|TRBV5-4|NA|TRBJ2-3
TGTGCCAGCAGCCCCTACGGTACTACTAGCACAGATACGCAGTATTTT
CASSPYGTTSTDTQYF
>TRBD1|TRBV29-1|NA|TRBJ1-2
TGCAGCGTTGAATTGACAGGGAACTATGGCTACACCTTC
CSVELTGNYGYTF
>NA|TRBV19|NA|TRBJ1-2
TGTGCCAGTAACGAGGGTGTCTCCCTCTATGGCTACACCTTC
CASNEGVSLYGYTF
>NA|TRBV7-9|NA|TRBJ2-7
TGTGCCAGCAGCTCCCACCGGGACACCGCCTACGAGCAGTACTTC
CASSSHRDTAYEQYF
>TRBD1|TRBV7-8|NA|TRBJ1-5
TGTGCCAGCAGCGCTCTAGCCGGGACAGGTGGTCAGCCCCAGCATTTT
CASSALAGTGGQPQHF
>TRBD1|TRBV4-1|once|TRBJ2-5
TGCGCCAGCAGCCTACTACAGGGGGTGTCAGAGACCCAGTACTTC
CASSLLQGVSETQYF
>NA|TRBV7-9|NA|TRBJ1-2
TGTGCCAGCAGCCACCGAGGTCGGGGGAGTTTTAACTATGGCTACACCTTC
CASSHRGRGSFNYGYTF
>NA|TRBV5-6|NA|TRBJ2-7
TGTGCCAGCAGCTTCTCAGTATCCTACGAGCAGTACTTC
CASSFSVSYEQYF
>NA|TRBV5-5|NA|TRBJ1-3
TGTGCCAGCAGCCCCCATCGGGCAGGGTCTGGAAACACCATATATTTT
CASSPHRAGSGNTIYF
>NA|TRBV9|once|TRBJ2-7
TGTGCCAGCAGTGTGGAGGGCGGGACTTCCTACGAGCAGTACTTC
CASSVEGGTSYEQYF
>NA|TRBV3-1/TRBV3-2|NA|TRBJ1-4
TGTGCCAGCAGCTTGGGAGGTAATGAAAAACTGTTTTTT
CASSLGGNEKLFF
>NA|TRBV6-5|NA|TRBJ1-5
TGTGCCAGCGCGCCGGGGGTCCCCAATCAGCCCCAGCATTTT
CASAPGVPNQPQHF
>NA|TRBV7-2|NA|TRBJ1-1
TGTGCCAGCACCTTTAGAGGGAAGGGGAACACTGAAGCTTTCTTT
CASTFRGKGNTEAFF
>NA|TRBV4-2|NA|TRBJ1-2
TGTGCCAGCAGCCAAGGGCGGGACGGATTTAACTATGGCTACACCTTC
CASSQGRDGFNYGYTF
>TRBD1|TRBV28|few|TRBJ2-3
TGTGCCAGCAGTCGGTTGGGACAGCCCACAGATACGCAGTATTTT
CASSRLGQPTDTQYF
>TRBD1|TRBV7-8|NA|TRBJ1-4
TGTGCCAGCAGCGTCAGGGTAGGGGGCGTTGGGGAAAAACTGTTTTTT
CASSVRVGGVGEKLFF
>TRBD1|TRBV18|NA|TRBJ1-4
TGTGCCAGCTCCTCGGGACAGCTTGGTGAAAAACTGTTTTTT
CASSSGQLGEKLFF
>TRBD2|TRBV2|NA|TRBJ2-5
TGTGCCAGCAGGGGGGTTCCGGGACTAGCGTTGGAGACCCAGTACTTC
CASRGVPGLALETQYF
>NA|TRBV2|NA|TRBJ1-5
TGTGCCAGCACCGAGGGGGTTCAGCCCCAGCATTTT
CASTEGVQPQHF
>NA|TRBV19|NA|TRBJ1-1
TGTGCCAGTAGTGTTGCAGGGGTTAAGGGGACTGAAGCTTTCTTT
CASSVAGVKGTEAFF
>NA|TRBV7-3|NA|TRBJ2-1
TGTGCCAGCAGCTTGGGCAACAACAATGAGCAGTTCTTC
CASSLGNNNEQFF
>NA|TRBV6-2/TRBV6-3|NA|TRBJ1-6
TGTGCCAGCAGTTATCAACCGGGGAGGAATTCACCCCTCCACTTT
CASSYQPGRNSPLHF
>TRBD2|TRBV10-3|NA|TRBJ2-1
TGTGCCATCAGTGAACCCACCGGGACTAGCGGGTTCTCCTACAATGAGCAGTTCTTC
CAISEPTGTSGFSYNEQFF
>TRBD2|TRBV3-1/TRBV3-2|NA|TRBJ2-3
TGTGCCAGCAGCCAAGAAGTTTTACTAGCGGGAGTCCGGGATACGCAGTATTTT
CASSQEVLLAGVRDTQYF
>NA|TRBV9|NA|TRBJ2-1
TGTGCCAGCAGCCCCCGATTAAGGGGGGGGGCGACTAATGAGCAGTTCTTC
CASSPRLRGGATNEQFF
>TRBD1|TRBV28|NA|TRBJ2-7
TGTGCCAGCAGGTCTGTGACAGGGATTGACTACGAGCAGTACTTC
CASRSVTGIDYEQYF
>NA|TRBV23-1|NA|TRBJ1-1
TGCGCCAGCTGCTCCCCAGGGAAGGGAATGAACACTGAAGCTTTCTTT
CASCSPGKGMNTEAFF
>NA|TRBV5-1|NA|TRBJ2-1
TGCGCCAGCAGCTTCGGGTTTCGAGGGGGCAATGAGCAGTTCTTC
CASSFGFRGGNEQFF
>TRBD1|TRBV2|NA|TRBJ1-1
TGTGCCAGCATCAGGGGGCTGGACACTGAAGCTTTCTTT
CASIRGLDTEAFF